This paragraph covers one T cell receptor (beta chain) sequence. Its specificity is unknown. These data come from a study of somatic mutations in cytotoxic T cells in rheumatoid arthritis. Study-level background: Patient blood was drawn as 30 ml EDTA; the draw came right after diagnosis and before any treatment.

Findings of the study overall: The largest CD8+ clone made up over 20% of CD8+ cells in about an eighth of the roughly 60 patients.

Sequenced by immunoSEQ multiplex PCR; TCRdb stores in-frame clones only, minus some. The profile shows 15,000 to 20,000 clones, about four fifths of them singletons. Germline-derived CDR1 and CDR2 are MGHRA and YSYEKL. The V gene lost 4 bases and the J gene lost 1 base, with 11 bases spanning the gap. The CDR3 is 15 residues long. The sequencing sample was made of CD8+ T cells sorted from blood. The source of this sequence is an adult with rheumatoid arthritis. The gene calls are TRBV4-1 and TRBJ1-5; D unclear. CDR3 nucleotides: TGCGCCAGCAGCCCCGGCAGTCCAAGCAATCAGCCCCAGCATTTT. Amino acid sequence: CASSPGSPSNQPQHF.